Each of the 2 T cell receptor beta chains below was sequenced from the same sample in a study of somatic mutations in cytotoxic T cells in rheumatoid arthritis. The data were produced by immunoSEQ multiplex PCR, yet TCRdb's version contains in-frame clones alone and is incomplete. Among about 15,000 clones listed, 55% to 85% were seen once. Sequenced sample: CD8+ T cells sorted from blood. These receptors all come from an adult with rheumatoid arthritis.

This clone appeared a few times. This chain connects TRBV9 to TRBJ1-2, with D possibly matching TRBD1 (6 bases). CDR3 length equals 14 residues. CDR1 SGDLS and CDR2 YYNGEE come from the germline V gene. Trimming pared 2 bases from V and 6 bases from J, leaving 14 bases between. Here the CDR3 reads CASSVSQGWHGYTF. The CDR3, as DNA: TGTGCCAGCAGCGTCTCCCAGGGGTGGCATGGCTACACCTTC.

This clone occurred a few times. This chain links TRBV9 with TRBJ2-7; tentative D call: TRBD2 (6 bases). Germline V CDR1 and CDR2: SGDLS, YYNGEE. The CDR3 has 14 amino acids. Trimming removed 4 bases at V and 6 bases at J, with 17 bases between. The CDR3 coding sequence is TGTGCCAGCAGCTTTAGCTGGGGAGGCGGCGAGCAGTACTTC. It specifies CASSFSWGGGEQYF.